Below, one T cell receptor (beta chain) is given with its context. Its specificity is unknown. This sample was taken from a study of shared clonotypes between healthy human individuals. Study results and limitations: Generally, naive subsets (rather than memory subsets) showed larger estimated richness.

The CD4+ fraction was divided into a CD45RA+ naive subset and a CD45RA-negative memory subset. The CDR3 contains 15 residues. Germline CDR1 is SGHDT and CDR2 is YYEEEE. V shed 4 bases and J 3 bases; nucleotides not matched to a gene: 7. Using immunoSEQ multiplex PCR, the repertoire was profiled, and TCRdb retains in-frame clones only, with some absent. Among 150,000 to 200,000 clones listed, around 63% were seen once. The clonotype was recovered from a young man in good health. Source material: memory CD4+ T cells sorted from blood. Subset indicated: CD45RA-negative fraction. The gene calls are TRBV5-6 and TRBJ1-2, with 9 bases aligning to TRBD1. In DNA form, the CDR3 reads TGTGCCAGCAGCCCCGGGGGACAGGGCGACTATGGCTACACCTTC. Residues: CASSPGGQGDYGYTF.